The rows below give T cell receptor beta chains drawn from one sample of a study of immune characteristics of hereditary and idiopathic chronic pancreatitis. Generated by immunoSEQ multiplex PCR, the TCRdb table keeps only in-frame clones and is missing some. The sample lists 8,500 to 9,500 clones; 70% to 80% were seen once. The sample consisted of pancreas tissue with idiopathic chronic pancreatitis. These receptors were taken from a human donor with chronic pancreatitis. Each CDR3 is given with its conserved first and last residue. The order of the fields is V gene, J gene, clone size, CDR3 protein. Clone size, where shown, is once, few, many, or a class for clones that have expanded.

TRBV10-3	TRBJ2-7	-	CAISERTSLGEQYF
TRBV30	TRBJ2-4	few	CAWSVGSNIAKNIQYF
TRBV3-1/TRBV3-2	TRBJ2-1	-	CASRRTSGGHNEQFF
TRBV19	TRBJ1-4	-	CASSIDHRQGREKLFF
TRBV15	TRBJ2-5	-	CATSNYPGQETQYF